These 26 T cell receptor beta chains came from one sample sequenced in a study of control samples from healthy donors and cancer patients. Generated by immunoSEQ multiplex PCR, the TCRdb table keeps only in-frame clones and is missing some. The sample consists of 210,000 or so clones, about nine tenths of them appearing once. Sequenced input: blood. These receptors came from a man aged 30 to 39 in good health.

J is TRBJ1-4 and V is TRBV6-6; 7 bases are shared with TRBD1. Unmatched junction bases numbered 11, after V lost 6 bases and J lost 7 bases. The CDR3 covers 15 residues. The germline V gene has CDR1 MNHNY and CDR2 SVGAGI (reference sequence). The CDR3 DNA follows: TGTGCCAGCAGCGAGGTCAGGGGGGTGGCTGAAAAACTGTTTTTT. It codes for CASSEVRGVAEKLFF.

The gene calls are TRBV19 and TRBJ1-1; 10 nucleotides align to TRBD1. The CDR3 sequence is 16 residues long. With 1 base clipped from V and 5 bases from J, the junction kept 7 bases outside the gene matches. Germline CDR1 LNHDA, CDR2 SQIVND (reference sequence). CDR3 residues: CASSIAMTGGRTEAFF. For the CDR3, the DNA is TGTGCCAGTAGTATAGCCATGACAGGGGGCAGGACTGAAGCTTTCTTT. Complete variable domain (other parts from reference TRBV19 and TRBJ1-1): DGGITQSPKYLFRKEGQNVTLSCEQNLNHDAMYWYRQDPGQGLRLIYYSQIVNDFQKGDIAEGYSVSREKKESFPLTVTSAQKNPTAFYLCASSIAMTGGRTEAFFGQGTRLTVV.

The J gene is TRBJ2-1, the V gene TRBV3-1 (or the pseudogene TRBV3-2); D is unresolved. The CDR3 has 15 residues. Trimming removed 1 base at V and 3 bases at J, with 10 bases between. Germline V CDR1 and CDR2: LGHDT, YNNKEL (reference sequence). The DNA of the CDR3 is TGTGCCAGCAGCCAAGGTCCGCCCAGCTACAATGAGCAGTTCTTC. It is translated as CASSQGPPSYNEQFF.

The rearrangement uses TRBV12-3 or TRBV12-4 and TRBJ1-6; no clear D. The CDR3 has 11 amino acids. The germline V and J ends were trimmed by 3 bases and 9 bases, with 3 bases remaining between them. The CDR3, as DNA: TGTGCCAGCAGTTTTGGTTCACCCCTCCACTTT. It yields the protein CASSFGSPLHF.

The chain joins TRBV18 to TRBJ1-2; TRBD1 matches at 8 bases. The CDR3 consists of 13 residues. V trimming: 5 bases; J trimming: 11 bases; junction bases outside the gene matches: 10. Looked up from germline, CDR1 is KGHSH and CDR2 is LQKENI. CDR3 amino acids: CASSSGAGQGYTF. The CDR3 nucleotides are TGTGCCAGCTCATCAGGAGCCGGACAGGGTTACACCTTC.

The V gene is TRBV7-8, the J gene TRBJ1-5; D is possibly TRBD1 (5 bases). The germline gives CDR1 SGHVS, CDR2 FQNEAQ. V lost 0 bases and J 6 bases, leaving 12 bases between the germline ends. The CDR3 has 15 amino acids. CDR3 in amino acids: CASSLAGAAGQPQHF. The CDR3 region has the DNA TGTGCCAGCAGCTTAGCCGGGGCCGCGGGTCAGCCCCAGCATTTT.

Remarks on this clone: With a much larger clone just one base away, this may be a read error. The chain is built from TRBV12-3 or TRBV12-4 and TRBJ1-1; D gene unclear. V was shortened by 3 bases and J by 5 bases, with 4 bases between the two germline ends. CDR3 length: 11 residues. CDR3 in amino acids: CASSLGTEAFF. In DNA, the CDR3 is TGTGCCAGCAGTTTGGGGACTGAAGCTTTCTTT.

The CDR3 sequence: CASSEMGWAEAFF. The CDR3 DNA is TGTGCCAGCAGTGAAATGGGTTGGGCCGAAGCTTTCTTT. The gene calls are TRBV6-1 and TRBJ1-1; D ambiguous. With 2 bases removed from V and 8 bases from J, the gap between germline ends came to 12 bases. The CDR3 sequence is 13 residues long. Germline V gives CDR1 MNHNS, CDR2 SASEGT.

The J gene is TRBJ1-1, the V gene TRBV27; D not certain. The CDR3 spans 16 residues. V was clipped by 0 bases and J by 8 bases, with 19 bases between them. CDR1 and CDR2 from the germline V gene are MNHEY and SMNVEV (reference sequence). CDR3 in amino acids: CASSLSKGRRRGEAFF. In nucleotides, the CDR3 is TGTGCCAGCAGTTTATCGAAGGGCAGGCGCCGAGGGGAAGCTTTCTTT.

The chain joins TRBV19 to TRBJ1-6; D not certain. Germline values: CDR1 LNHDA, CDR2 SQIVND (reference sequence). The V and J ends lost 8 bases and 6 bases respectively, with 11 bases between them. The CDR3 is made up of 13 amino acids. In nucleotides, the CDR3 is TGTGCCAGTCGAGACACCCTTAATTCACCCCTCCACTTT. This sequence encodes CASRDTLNSPLHF.

For this clone: Other DNA sequences from this sample encode an identical CDR3 as well. CDR3 nucleotide sequence: TGCGCCAGCAGCTTGGGGAGCTCCTACAATGAGCAGTTCTTC. Encoded protein: CASSLGSSYNEQFF. The V call is TRBV5-1, the J call TRBJ2-1; no firm D call. Trimming shortened V by 0 bases and J by 0 bases, and 4 bases separated the two germline ends. Germline CDR1 SGHRS, CDR2 YFSETQ. This CDR3 is 14 amino acids long.

Turning to this clone: An end of the junction differs from the germline gene, which may be a read error. This chain uses TRBV6-1 with TRBJ1-1; TRBD1 might be the D (6 bases). CDR3 length equals 14 residues. CDR1 and CDR2 (germline): MNHNS, SASEGT. CDR3 DNA sequence: TGTGCCAGCAGTGAGATCGATACCGGGGGCAAAAGGGCTTTT. It yields the protein CASSEIDTGGKRAF.

The V call is TRBV2, the J call TRBJ2-3; D could derive from TRBD1 or TRBD2 (6 bases each). CDR1 is SNHLY and CDR2 is FYNNEI in the germline V gene. With 6 bases removed from V and 0 bases from J, the gap between germline ends came to 16 bases. This CDR3 is 16 amino acids long. The CDR3 is CASSSPRGTSTDTQYF. DNA for the CDR3: TGTGCCAGCAGCTCCCCACGGGGGACAAGCACAGATACGCAGTATTTT.

This clone was observed a single time. The chain joins TRBV7-8 to TRBJ1-2; D ambiguous. In germline, CDR1 is SGHVS, CDR2 FQNEAQ. The CDR3 consists of 14 residues. The V and J ends lost 5 bases and 3 bases respectively, with 13 bases between them. Written as DNA, the CDR3 is TGTGCCAGCAGCACTTGGACGGACTACTATGGCTACACCTTC. Protein sequence: CASSTWTDYYGYTF.

This clone has more than one count but fewer than ten. This rearrangement joins TRBV7-9 to TRBJ1-1; D not resolved. The V end was cut by 7 bases, the J end by 1 base, with 10 bases between. Germline V gene sequence: CDR1 SEHNR, CDR2 FQNEAQ (reference sequence). This CDR3 is 13 amino acids long. The CDR3 nucleotides read TGTGCCAGCACCCTCATCCAGAACACTGAAGCTTTCTTT. It encodes CASTLIQNTEAFF.

This clone was observed once. CDR3 loop: CAISESGERDQPQHF. CDR3 bases: TGTGCCATCAGTGAGTCCGGGGAGAGGGATCAGCCCCAGCATTTT. The rearrangement joins TRBV10-3 to TRBJ1-5; D gene unclear. The CDR3 length is 15 residues. V dropped 0 bases and J dropped 5 bases, with 11 bases sitting between them. In germline, CDR1 is ENHRY, CDR2 SYGVKD.

The rearrangement uses TRBV7-3 and TRBJ2-3, with D tentatively TRBD1 (5 bases). V was shortened by 2 bases and J by 2 bases, with 8 bases between the two germline ends. Germline CDR1 is SGHTA and CDR2 is FQGTGA. The CDR3 is 14 residues long. The CDR3 sequence is CASSLDSITDTQYF. In nucleotides, the CDR3 is TGTGCCAGCAGCTTAGACAGCATCACAGATACGCAGTATTTT.

CDR3 bases: TGTGCCAGCAGCGGGCCTGGGGGCTACACCTTC. It codes for CASSGPGGYTF. This rearrangement joins TRBV9 to TRBJ1-2, with unresolved D. The CDR3 is made up of 11 amino acids. Germline CDR1 reads SGDLS; CDR2 reads YYNGEE. Trimming removed 3 bases at V and 8 bases at J, with 8 bases between.

This chain connects TRBV12-5 to TRBJ2-1; D perhaps matches TRBD1 (5 bases). Trimming left V 4 bases short and J 3 bases short, with 16 bases between. Germline V lookup: CDR1 LGHNT, CDR2 FRNRAP. There are 16 residues in the CDR3. The CDR3 protein is CASGSPGTGNYNEQFF. CDR3 nucleotide sequence: TGTGCTAGTGGTTCCCCCGGTACAGGAAACTACAATGAGCAGTTCTTC.

The V call is TRBV7-8, the J call TRBJ2-7, with a tentative D call TRBD1 (6 bases). The germline V gene has CDR1 SGHVS and CDR2 FQNEAQ. The CDR3 covers 16 residues. V shed 1 base and J shed 3 bases, with 16 bases lying between them. CDR3 residues: CASSLVESMGHYEQYF. CDR3 nucleotides: TGTGCCAGCAGCTTAGTCGAGTCCATGGGACACTACGAGCAGTACTTC.

This rearrangement joins TRBV15 to TRBJ2-1, with D unresolved. Germline CDR1 reads LNHNV; CDR2 reads YYDKDF (reference sequence). The CDR3 consists of 13 residues. V shed 4 bases and J shed 8 bases, with 12 bases lying between them. CDR3: CATSNTGDYEQFF. For the CDR3, the DNA is TGTGCCACCAGCAATACGGGCGACTATGAGCAGTTCTTC.

The chain combines TRBV6-1 with TRBJ2-7, with D possibly TRBD2 on 6 matching bases. Germline V gives CDR1 MNHNS, CDR2 SASEGT. V lost 1 base and J 1 base, leaving 14 bases between the germline ends. This CDR3 is built from 16 residues. CDR3 bases: TGTGCCAGCAGTGAAGTCGGGGGAATGATATCCTACGAGCAGTACTTC. This encodes CASSEVGGMISYEQYF.

The chain has TRBV11-2 and TRBJ1-2, with D perhaps TRBD1 (6 bases). The CDR3 sequence is 13 residues long. CDR1 is SGHAT, CDR2 FQNNGV, per germline. V lost 5 bases and J lost 3, with 10 bases in between. CDR3 loop: CASSADSYYGYTF. The CDR3 nucleotides are TGTGCCAGCAGCGCGGACAGCTACTATGGCTACACCTTC.

The CDR3 sequence: CASSLVRVDEQYF. In DNA form, the CDR3 reads TGTGCCAGCAGCTTAGTACGCGTAGACGAGCAGTACTTC. The chain uses TRBV7-8 and TRBJ2-7; D remains ambiguous. Trimming pared 1 base from V and 5 bases from J, leaving 9 bases between. Germline CDR1 reads SGHVS; CDR2 reads FQNEAQ. The CDR3 is 13 amino acids.

The J gene is TRBJ2-1, the V gene TRBV27; 7 nucleotides align to TRBD1. Germline V gene data show CDR1 as MNHEY and CDR2 as SMNVEV (reference sequence). With 5 bases clipped from V and 7 bases from J, the junction kept 23 bases outside the gene matches. This CDR3 region has 19 residues. The CDR3 loop is CASSPRRFIVTGEVNEQFF. The CDR3 DNA reads as TGTGCCAGCAGTCCCCGACGATTTATTGTAACAGGGGAAGTGAATGAGCAGTTCTTC.

The chain joins TRBV5-1 to TRBJ2-5; possibly TRBD1 for D (5 bases). Trimming pared 1 base from V and 1 base from J, leaving 11 bases between. Germline assignment: CDR1 SGHRS and CDR2 YFSETQ. This CDR3 spans 15 amino acids. This CDR3 reads CASSLQGRIQETQYF. The CDR3 DNA is TGCGCCAGCAGCTTGCAGGGTCGGATCCAAGAGACCCAGTACTTC.